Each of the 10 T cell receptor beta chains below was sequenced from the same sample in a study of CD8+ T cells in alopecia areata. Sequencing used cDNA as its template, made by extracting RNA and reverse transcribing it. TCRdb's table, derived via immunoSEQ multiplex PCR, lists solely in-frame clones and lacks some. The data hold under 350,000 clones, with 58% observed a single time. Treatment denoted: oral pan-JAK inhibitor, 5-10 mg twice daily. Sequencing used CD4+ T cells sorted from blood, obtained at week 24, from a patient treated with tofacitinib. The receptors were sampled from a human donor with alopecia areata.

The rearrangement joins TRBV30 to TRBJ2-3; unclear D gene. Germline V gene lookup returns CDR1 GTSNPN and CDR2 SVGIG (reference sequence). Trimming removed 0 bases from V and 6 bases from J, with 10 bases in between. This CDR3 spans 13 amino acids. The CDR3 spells CAWSVMVGDTQYF. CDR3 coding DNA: TGTGCCTGGAGTGTGATGGTGGGGGATACGCAGTATTTT.

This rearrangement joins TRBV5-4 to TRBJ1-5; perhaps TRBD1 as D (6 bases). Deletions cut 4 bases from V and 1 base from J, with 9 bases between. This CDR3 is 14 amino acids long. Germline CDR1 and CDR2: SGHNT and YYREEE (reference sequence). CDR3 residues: CASSMTGSNQPQHF. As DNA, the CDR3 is TGTGCCAGCAGCATGACAGGCAGCAATCAGCCCCAGCATTTT.

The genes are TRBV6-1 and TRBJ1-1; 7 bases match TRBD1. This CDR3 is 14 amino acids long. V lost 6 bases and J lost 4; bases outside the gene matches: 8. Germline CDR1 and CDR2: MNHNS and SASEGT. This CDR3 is CASRVTGSSTEAFF. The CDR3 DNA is TGTGCCAGCAGAGTGACAGGGTCGAGCACTGAAGCTTTCTTT.

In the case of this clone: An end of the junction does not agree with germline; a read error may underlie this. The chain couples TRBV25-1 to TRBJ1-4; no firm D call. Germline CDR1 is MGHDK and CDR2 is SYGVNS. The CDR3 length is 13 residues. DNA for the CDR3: TGTGCCAGCAGTGAGCCAAATAGCGGCCATGAACTTTTT. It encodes CASSEPNSGHELF.

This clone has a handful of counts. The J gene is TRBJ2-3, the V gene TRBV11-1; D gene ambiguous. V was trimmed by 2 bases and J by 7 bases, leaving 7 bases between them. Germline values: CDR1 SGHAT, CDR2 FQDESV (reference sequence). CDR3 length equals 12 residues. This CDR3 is CASSLIRNTQYF. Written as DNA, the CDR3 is TGTGCCAGCAGCTTAATACGGAATACGCAGTATTTT.

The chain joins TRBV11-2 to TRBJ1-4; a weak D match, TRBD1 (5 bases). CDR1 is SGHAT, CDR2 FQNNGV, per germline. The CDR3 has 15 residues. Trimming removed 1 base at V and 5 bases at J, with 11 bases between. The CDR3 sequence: CASSLVRGRNEKLFF. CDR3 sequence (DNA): TGTGCCAGCAGCTTAGTGAGGGGCCGAAATGAAAAACTGTTTTTT.

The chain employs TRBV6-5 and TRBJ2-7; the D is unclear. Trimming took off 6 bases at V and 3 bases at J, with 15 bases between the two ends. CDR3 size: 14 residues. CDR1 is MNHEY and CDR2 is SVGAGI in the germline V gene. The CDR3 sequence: CASSPTLGIYEQYF. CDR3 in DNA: TGTGCCAGCAGCCCCACCTTGGGGATCTACGAGCAGTACTTC.

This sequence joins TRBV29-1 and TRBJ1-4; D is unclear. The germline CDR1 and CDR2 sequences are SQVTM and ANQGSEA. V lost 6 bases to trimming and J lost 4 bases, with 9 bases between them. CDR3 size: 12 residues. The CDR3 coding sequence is TGCAGCGTAGTCGGCAATAATGAAAAACTGTTTTTT. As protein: CSVVGNNEKLFF.

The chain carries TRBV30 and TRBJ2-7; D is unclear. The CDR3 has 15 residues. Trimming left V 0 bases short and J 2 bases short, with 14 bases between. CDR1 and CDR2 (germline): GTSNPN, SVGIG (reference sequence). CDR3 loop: CAWSVLGYGTYEQYF. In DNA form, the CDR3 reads TGTGCCTGGAGTGTACTTGGGTACGGCACCTACGAGCAGTACTTC.

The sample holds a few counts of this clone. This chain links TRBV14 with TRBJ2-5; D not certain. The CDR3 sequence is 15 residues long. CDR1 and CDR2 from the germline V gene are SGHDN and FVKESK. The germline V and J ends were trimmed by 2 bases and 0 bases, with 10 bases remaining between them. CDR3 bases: TGTGCCAGCAGCCAACCACAGCTGTACCAAGAGACCCAGTACTTC. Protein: CASSQPQLYQETQYF.